The entry below gives a single TCR beta chain sequence along with its context. Fresh peripheral blood, 10 ml, yielded the PBMCs. The CDR3 sequence is 15 residues long. In germline, CDR1 is MNHNS, CDR2 SASEGT. Trimming cost V 5 bases and J 1 base, with 14 bases left between them. RNA transcripts gave rise to amplified TCR beta CDR3 regions. In the first-round RT-PCR of the TCR CDR3, the HTBI primer set was used. From the multiplex PCR reads, TCRdb called clonotypes with MiXCR, one entry per CDR3 protein. In the table there are approximately 530,000 distinct CDR3 sequences, around 20% of which are singletons. This sample stems from a study of T cells in Graves' hyperthyroidism and ophthalmopathy.

The source material was blood. This clonotype originated in a man aged 35 to 55 with Graves' ophthalmopathy. The J gene is TRBJ1-1, the V gene TRBV6-1, with D tentatively TRBD1 (6 bases). CDR3 in amino acids: CASSKGQQKNTEAFF. CDR3 DNA sequence: TGTGCCAGCAGTAAAGGACAGCAAAAGAACACTGAAGCTTTCTTT.